The next 8 T cell receptor beta chains were all read from a single sample in a study of shared clonotypes between healthy human individuals. Data came from immunoSEQ multiplex PCR; TCRdb stores just in-frame clones and leaves some out. The sample lists 2 million or so clones, about 95% seen once, with more than 0.95% in the top ten. Naivety among CD8 cells was defined by CD45RO negativity and positive CCR7 selection, thereby excluding terminally differentiated effector memory CD45RA+ cells. The sample comprised naive CD8+ T cells sorted from blood. Receptor source: a man between 18 and 29 years old in good health.

The CDR3 coding sequence is TGTGCCAGCAGCTGGACTAGAGTATCCGAGCAGTACTTC. Protein product: CASSWTRVSEQYF. This chain connects TRBV7-2 to TRBJ2-7, with 7 positions matching TRBD2. The CDR3 spans 13 residues. In germline, CDR1 is SGHTA, CDR2 FQGNSA. Trimming took 4 bases from V and 6 from J; bases not matched to a gene: 6. The whole variable domain, filled in from reference TRBV7-2 and TRBJ2-7, reads GAGVSQSPSNKVTEKGKDVELRCDPISGHTALYWYRQSLGQGLEFLIYFQGNSAPDKSGLPSDRFSAERTGGSVSTLTIQRTQQEDSAVYLCASSWTRVSEQYFGPGTRLTVT.

The CDR3 nucleotides read TGTGCCAGCAGCTCCGAGACTAGCGGACACTACGAGCAGTACTTC. It translates to CASSSETSGHYEQYF. V and J are TRBV11-2 and TRBJ2-7, with 9 nucleotides matching TRBD2. CDR3 size: 15 residues. With 4 bases clipped from V and 3 bases from J, the junction kept 7 bases outside the gene matches. CDR1 SGHAT and CDR2 FQNNGV come from the germline V gene.

The genes are TRBV6-6 and TRBJ2-7, with D possibly matching TRBD1 (5 bases). V lost 8 bases and J 4 bases, leaving 24 bases between the germline ends. The CDR3 has 16 amino acids. The germline gives CDR1 MNHNY, CDR2 SVGAGI (reference sequence). CDR3 residues: CASGGEQDPNLYEQYF. CDR3 nucleotide sequence: TGTGCCAGCGGCGGAGAACAGGACCCAAATCTTTACGAGCAGTACTTC.

This rearrangement joins TRBV6-5 to TRBJ2-1; a weak D match, TRBD1 (6 bases). Germline CDR1 reads MNHEY; CDR2 reads SVGAGI. V was trimmed by 4 bases and J by 7 bases, leaving 11 bases between them. The CDR3 runs 13 residues. Written as DNA, the CDR3 is TGTGCCAGCAGTTCTACAGGGAAGAATGAGCAGTTCTTC. Residues: CASSSTGKNEQFF.

The chain has TRBV4-1 and TRBJ2-7, with D possibly matching TRBD1 (6 bases). Germline CDR1 MGHRA, CDR2 YSYEKL. V was trimmed by 3 bases and J by 3 bases, leaving 9 bases between them. The CDR3 covers 13 residues. The CDR3 bases are TGCGCCAGCAGCCAGGGGGCGGGCTACGAGCAGTACTTC. This gives the protein CASSQGAGYEQYF.

This chain uses TRBV7-9 with TRBJ2-3; no firm D call. The germline V gene has CDR1 SEHNR and CDR2 FQNEAQ (reference sequence). The V gene lost 0 bases and the J gene lost 3 bases, with 10 bases spanning the gap. The length of the CDR3 is 15 residues. The CDR3 DNA is TGTGCCAGCAGCTTAGCGCCGGGTTTGACAGATACGCAGTATTTT. Amino acids: CASSLAPGLTDTQYF.

The rearrangement links TRBV29-1 to TRBJ1-4, with 10 bases aligning to TRBD1. The CDR3 covers 14 residues. The V and J ends lost 7 bases and 5 bases, in that order; junction bases with no gene match: 7. The germline CDR1 and CDR2 sequences are SQVTM and ANQGSEA. This chain's CDR3 is CSARRTGGNEKLFF. CDR3 nucleotides: TGCAGCGCCCGACGGACAGGGGGGAATGAAAAACTGTTTTTT. The full variable domain, in which reference TRBV29-1 and TRBJ1-4 provide the parts outside the CDR3, is SAVISQKPSRDICQRGTSLTIQCQVDSQVTMMFWYRQQPGQSLTLIATANQGSEATYESGFVIDKFPISRPNLTFSTLTVSNMSPEDSSIYLCSARRTGGNEKLFFGSGTQLSVL.

The chain links TRBV6-1 to TRBJ2-3, with a weak D call TRBD2 (6 bases). The V end was cut by 10 bases, the J end by 8 bases, with 25 bases between. Germline assignment: CDR1 MNHNS and CDR2 SASEGT. CDR3 length equals 15 residues. DNA for the CDR3: TGTGCCACCTCAAGGTTTAGGGGACCGGAGGGTACGCAGTATTTT. Translation gives CATSRFRGPEGTQYF.